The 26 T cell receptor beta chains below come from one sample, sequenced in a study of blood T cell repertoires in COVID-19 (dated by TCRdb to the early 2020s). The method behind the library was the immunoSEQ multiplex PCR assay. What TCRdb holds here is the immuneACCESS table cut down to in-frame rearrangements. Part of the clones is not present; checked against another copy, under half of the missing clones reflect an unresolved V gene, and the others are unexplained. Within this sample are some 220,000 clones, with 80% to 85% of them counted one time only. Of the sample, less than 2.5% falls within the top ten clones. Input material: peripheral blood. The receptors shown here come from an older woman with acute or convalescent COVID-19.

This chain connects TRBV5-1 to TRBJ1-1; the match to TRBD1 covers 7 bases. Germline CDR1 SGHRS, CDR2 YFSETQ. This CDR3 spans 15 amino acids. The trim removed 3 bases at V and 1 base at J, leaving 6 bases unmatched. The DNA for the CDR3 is TGCGCCAGCAGCTGGCACAGGGGCCCGAACACTGAAGCTTTCTTT. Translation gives CASSWHRGPNTEAFF.

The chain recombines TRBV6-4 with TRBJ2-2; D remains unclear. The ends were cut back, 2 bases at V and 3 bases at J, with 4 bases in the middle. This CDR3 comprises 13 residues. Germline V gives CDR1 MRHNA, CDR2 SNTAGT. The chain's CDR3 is CASSDPYTGELFF. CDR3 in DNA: TGTGCCAGCAGTGACCCGTACACCGGGGAGCTGTTTTTT.

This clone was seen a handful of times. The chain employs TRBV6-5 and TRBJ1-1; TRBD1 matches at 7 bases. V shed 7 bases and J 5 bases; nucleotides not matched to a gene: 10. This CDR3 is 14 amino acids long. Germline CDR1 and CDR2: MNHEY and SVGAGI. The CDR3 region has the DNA TGTGCCAGCAACCCAGGGGGGCGAGGAACTGAAGCTTTCTTT. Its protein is CASNPGGRGTEAFF.

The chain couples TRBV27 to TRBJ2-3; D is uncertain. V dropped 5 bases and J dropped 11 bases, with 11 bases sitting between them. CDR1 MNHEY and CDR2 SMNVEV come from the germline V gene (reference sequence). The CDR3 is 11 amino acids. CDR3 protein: CASSPFRGQYF. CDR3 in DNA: TGTGCCAGCAGTCCCTTTCGAGGGCAGTATTTT.

The DNA for the CDR3 is TGTGCCAGCAGTCCGGGGGGTTTTGGAAACACCATATATTTT. This translates into CASSPGGFGNTIYF. The J gene is TRBJ1-3, the V gene TRBV28; tentative D call: TRBD1 (5 bases). V gave up 5 bases and J gave up 3 bases, with 11 bases separating them. This CDR3 has 14 residues. Germline V gene sequence: CDR1 MDHEN, CDR2 SYDVKM. The whole variable domain, remainder taken from reference TRBV28 and TRBJ1-3, is DVKVTQSSRYLVKRTGEKVFLECVQDMDHENMFWYRQDPGLGLRLIYFSYDVKMKEKGDIPEGYSVSREKKERFSLILESASTNQTSMYLCASSPGGFGNTIYFGEGSWLTVV.

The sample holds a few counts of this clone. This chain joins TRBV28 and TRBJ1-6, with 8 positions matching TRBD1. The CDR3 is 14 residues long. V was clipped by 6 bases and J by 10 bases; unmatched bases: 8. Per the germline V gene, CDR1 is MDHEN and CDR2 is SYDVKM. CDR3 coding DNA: TGTGCCAGCAGCCCAGGGGGCGTGAACTCACCCCTCCACTTT. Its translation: CASSPGGVNSPLHF.

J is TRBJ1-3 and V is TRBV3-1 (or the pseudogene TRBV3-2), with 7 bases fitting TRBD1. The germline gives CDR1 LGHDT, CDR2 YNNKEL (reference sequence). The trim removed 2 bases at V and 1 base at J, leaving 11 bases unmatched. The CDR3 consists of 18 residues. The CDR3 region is CASSQSVKGRGSGNTIYF. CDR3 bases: TGTGCCAGCAGCCAAAGTGTTAAGGGCAGGGGGTCTGGAAACACCATATATTTT.

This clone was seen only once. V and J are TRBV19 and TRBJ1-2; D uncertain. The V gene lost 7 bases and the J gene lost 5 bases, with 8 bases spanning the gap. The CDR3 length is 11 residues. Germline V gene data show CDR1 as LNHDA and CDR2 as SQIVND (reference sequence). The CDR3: CASIGLYGYTF. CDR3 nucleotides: TGTGCCAGTATAGGACTTTATGGCTACACCTTC.

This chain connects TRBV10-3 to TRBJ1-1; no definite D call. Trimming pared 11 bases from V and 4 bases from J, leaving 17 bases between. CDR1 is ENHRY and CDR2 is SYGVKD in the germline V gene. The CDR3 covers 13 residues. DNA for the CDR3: TGTGCCGCATCATCAGGTATGGGCACTGAAGCTTTCTTT. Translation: CAASSGMGTEAFF.

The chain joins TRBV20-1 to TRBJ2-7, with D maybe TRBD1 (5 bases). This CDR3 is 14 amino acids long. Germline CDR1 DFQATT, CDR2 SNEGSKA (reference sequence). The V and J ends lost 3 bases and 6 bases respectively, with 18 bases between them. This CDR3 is CSASYPRATREQYF. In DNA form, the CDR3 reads TGCAGTGCTAGTTATCCCAGGGCCACTCGCGAGCAGTACTTC.

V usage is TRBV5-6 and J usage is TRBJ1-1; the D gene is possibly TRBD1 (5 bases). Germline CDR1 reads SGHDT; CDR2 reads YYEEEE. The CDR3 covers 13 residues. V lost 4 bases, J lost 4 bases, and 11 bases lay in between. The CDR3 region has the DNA TGTGCCAGCAGCCTTGACAGCCCCACTGAAGCTTTCTTT. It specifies CASSLDSPTEAFF. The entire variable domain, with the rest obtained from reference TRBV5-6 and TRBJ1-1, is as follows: DAGVTQSPTHLIKTRGQQVTLRCSPKSGHDTVSWYQQALGQGPQFIFQYYEEEERQRGNFPDRFSGHQFPNYSSELNVNALLLGDSALYLCASSLDSPTEAFFGQGTRLTVV.

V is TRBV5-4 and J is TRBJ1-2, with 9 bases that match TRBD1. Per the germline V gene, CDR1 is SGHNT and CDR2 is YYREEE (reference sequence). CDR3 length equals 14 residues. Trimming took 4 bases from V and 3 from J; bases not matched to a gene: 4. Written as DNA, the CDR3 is TGTGCCAGCAGCCGGACAGGGGATTACTATGGCTACACCTTC. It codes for CASSRTGDYYGYTF.

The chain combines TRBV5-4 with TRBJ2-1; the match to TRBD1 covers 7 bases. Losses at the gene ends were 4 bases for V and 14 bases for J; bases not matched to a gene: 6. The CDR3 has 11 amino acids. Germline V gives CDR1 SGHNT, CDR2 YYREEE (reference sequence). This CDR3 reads CASSQGQLKFF. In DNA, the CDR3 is TGTGCCAGCAGCCAGGGACAGTTAAAGTTCTTC.

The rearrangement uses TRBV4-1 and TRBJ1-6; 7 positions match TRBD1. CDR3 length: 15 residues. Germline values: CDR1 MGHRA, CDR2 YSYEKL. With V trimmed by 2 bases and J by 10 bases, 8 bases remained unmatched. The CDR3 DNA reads TGCGCCAGCAGCCAACTCCGGGACAGTGGGTCACCCCTCCACTTT. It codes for CASSQLRDSGSPLHF.

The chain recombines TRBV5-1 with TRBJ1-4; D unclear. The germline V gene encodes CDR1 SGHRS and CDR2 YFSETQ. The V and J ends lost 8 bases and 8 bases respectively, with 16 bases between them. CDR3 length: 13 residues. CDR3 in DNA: TGCGCCAGTAAGGCGGCCGGCGGGGAAAAACTGTTTTTT. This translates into CASKAAGGEKLFF.

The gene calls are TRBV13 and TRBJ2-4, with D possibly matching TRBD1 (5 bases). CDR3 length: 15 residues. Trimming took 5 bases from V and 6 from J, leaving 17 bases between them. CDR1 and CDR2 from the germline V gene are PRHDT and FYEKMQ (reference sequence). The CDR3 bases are TGTGCCAGCAGCCAGGTCCAGGGCTCCAGAAACATTCAGTACTTC. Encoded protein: CASSQVQGSRNIQYF. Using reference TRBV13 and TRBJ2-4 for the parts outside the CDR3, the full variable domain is AAGVIQSPRHLIKEKRETATLKCYPIPRHDTVYWYQQGPGQDPQFLISFYEKMQSDKGSIPDRFSAQQFSDYHSELNMSSLELGDSALYFCASSQVQGSRNIQYFGAGTRLSVL.

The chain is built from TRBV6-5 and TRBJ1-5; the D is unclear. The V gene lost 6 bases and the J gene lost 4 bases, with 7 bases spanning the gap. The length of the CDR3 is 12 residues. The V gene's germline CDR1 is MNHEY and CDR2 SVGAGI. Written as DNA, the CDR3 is TGTGCCAGCAGCCAGGCTAATCAGCCCCAGCATTTT. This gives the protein CASSQANQPQHF.

Here the CDR3 DNA reads TGCAGCGTTGAAGCCGGTATGAACACTGAAGCTTTCTTT. Translation gives CSVEAGMNTEAFF. The genes are TRBV29-1 and TRBJ1-1, with D uncertain. The V gene lost 1 base and the J gene lost 0 bases, with 6 bases spanning the gap. From germline, CDR1 is SQVTM and CDR2 ANQGSEA. The CDR3 sequence is 13 residues long.

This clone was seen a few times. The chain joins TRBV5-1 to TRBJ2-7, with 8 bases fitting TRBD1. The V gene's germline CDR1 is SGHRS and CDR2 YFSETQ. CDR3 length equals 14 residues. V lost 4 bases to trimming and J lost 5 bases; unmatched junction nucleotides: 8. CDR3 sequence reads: CASSVTGAGNEQYF. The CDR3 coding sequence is TGCGCCAGCAGCGTGACAGGGGCTGGGAACGAGCAGTACTTC.

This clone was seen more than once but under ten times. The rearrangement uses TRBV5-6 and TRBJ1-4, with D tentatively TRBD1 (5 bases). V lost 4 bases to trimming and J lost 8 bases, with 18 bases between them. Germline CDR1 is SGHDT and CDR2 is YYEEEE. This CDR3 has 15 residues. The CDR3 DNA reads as TGTGCCAGCAGCCAATACGGGGGTGTCGGCGAAAAACTGTTTTTT. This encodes CASSQYGGVGEKLFF.

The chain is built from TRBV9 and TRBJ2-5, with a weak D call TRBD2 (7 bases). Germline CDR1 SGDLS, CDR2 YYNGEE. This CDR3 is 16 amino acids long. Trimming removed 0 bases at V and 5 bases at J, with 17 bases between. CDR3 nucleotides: TGTGCCAGCAGCGTAGGGGCTCTCGCGGGGGCCGAGACCCAGTACTTC. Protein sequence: CASSVGALAGAETQYF.

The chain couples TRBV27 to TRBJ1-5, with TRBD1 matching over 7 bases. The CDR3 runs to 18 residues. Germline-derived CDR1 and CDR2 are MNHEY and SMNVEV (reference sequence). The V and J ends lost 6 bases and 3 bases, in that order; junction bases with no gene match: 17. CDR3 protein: CASRRQEDRRPPNQPQHF. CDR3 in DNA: TGTGCCAGCAGACGACAGGAGGACAGGAGACCCCCCAATCAGCCCCAGCATTTT.

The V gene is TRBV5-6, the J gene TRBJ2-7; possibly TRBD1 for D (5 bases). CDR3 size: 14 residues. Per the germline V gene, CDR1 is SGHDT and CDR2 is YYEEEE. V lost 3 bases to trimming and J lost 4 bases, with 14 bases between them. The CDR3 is CASSSGILKYEQYF. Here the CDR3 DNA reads TGTGCCAGCAGCTCAGGGATCCTTAAATACGAGCAGTACTTC.

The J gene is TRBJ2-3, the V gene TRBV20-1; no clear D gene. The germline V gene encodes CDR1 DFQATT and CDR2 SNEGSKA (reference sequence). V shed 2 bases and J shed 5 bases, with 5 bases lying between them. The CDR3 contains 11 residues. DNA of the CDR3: TGCAGTGCTAGACGGGTAGATACGCAGTATTTT. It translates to CSARRVDTQYF.

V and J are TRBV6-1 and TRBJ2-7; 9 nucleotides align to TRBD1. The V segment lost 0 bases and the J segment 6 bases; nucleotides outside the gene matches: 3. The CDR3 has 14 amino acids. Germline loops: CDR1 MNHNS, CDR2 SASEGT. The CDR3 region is CASSEAGQGVEQYF. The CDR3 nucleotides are TGTGCCAGCAGTGAAGCGGGACAGGGCGTCGAGCAGTACTTC.

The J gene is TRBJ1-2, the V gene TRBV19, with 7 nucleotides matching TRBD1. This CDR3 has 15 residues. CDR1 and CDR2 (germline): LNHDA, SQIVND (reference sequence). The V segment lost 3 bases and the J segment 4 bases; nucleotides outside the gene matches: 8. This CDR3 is CASSINVGTVYGYTF. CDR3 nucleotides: TGTGCCAGTAGTATTAATGTCGGGACAGTCTATGGCTACACCTTC.